This T cell receptor (beta chain) was profiled in a study of cytomegalovirus exposure and HLA in healthy donors. General study results and limits: Later analysis suggested links between common viral pathogens and several top significant clusters. Later work found that TCR association rates differed between HLA loci; DRB1 had the most and HLA-C the fewest.

After removal of 6 bases from V and 5 bases from J, the junction contained 11 bases not matched to a gene. This CDR3 spans 14 amino acids. Germline CDR1 and CDR2: SQVTM and ANQGSEA. In regard to this clone: Its antigen is currently unknown.

60 Vbeta and 13 Jbeta primers were used in PCR. Repertoires were generated with immunoSEQ multiplex PCR, while TCRdb's copy carries only in-frame clones and drops some. The sample carries over 100,000 clones, under 70% recorded once. The clonotype comes from a man aged 25-45 years in good health and CMV-seropositive. J is TRBJ1-1 and V is TRBV29-1; TRBD1 agrees at 8 bases. The source material was PBMCs. This CDR3 reads CSVQMDRVWTEAFF. CDR3 nucleotides: TGCAGCGTGCAAATGGACAGGGTATGGACTGAAGCTTTCTTT.